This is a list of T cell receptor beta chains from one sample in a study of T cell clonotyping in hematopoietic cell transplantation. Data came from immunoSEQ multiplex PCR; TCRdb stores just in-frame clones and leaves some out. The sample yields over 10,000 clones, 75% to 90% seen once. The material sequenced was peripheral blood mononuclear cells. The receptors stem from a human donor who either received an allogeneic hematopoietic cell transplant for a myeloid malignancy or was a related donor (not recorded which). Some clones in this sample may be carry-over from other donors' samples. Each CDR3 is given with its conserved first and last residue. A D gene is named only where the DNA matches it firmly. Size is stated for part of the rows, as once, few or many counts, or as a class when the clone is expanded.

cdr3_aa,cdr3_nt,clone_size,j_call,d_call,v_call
CASSFGQNTEAFF,TGTGCCAGCAGCTTCGGACAGAACACTGAAGCTTTCTTT,NA,TRBJ1-1,NA,TRBV9
CAWTPAGKSAFF,TGTGCCTGGACCCCCGCGGGGAAGTCGGCTTTCTTT,NA,TRBJ1-1,NA,TRBV30
CASSEALRSNGYTF,TGTGCCAGCAGTGAAGCGCTTCGTTCCAATGGCTACACCTTC,NA,TRBJ1-2,NA,TRBV2
CASMARTNYEQYF,TGTGCCAGTATGGCCAGGACCAACTACGAGCAGTACTTC,NA,TRBJ2-7,NA,TRBV19
CASSMREVGTEAFF,TGTGCCAGTAGTATGCGGGAGGTGGGCACTGAAGCTTTCTTT,NA,TRBJ1-1,NA,TRBV19
CASSLARALGGDTQYF,TGCGCCAGCAGCTTGGCCCGGGCCCTCGGGGGAGATACGCAGTATTTT,once,TRBJ2-3,NA,TRBV5-1
CASSFWTGEGYEQYF,TGTGCCAGCAGTTTCTGGACAGGGGAAGGCTACGAGCAGTACTTC,NA,TRBJ2-7,TRBD1,TRBV7-9
CSIGTGLNTEAFF,TGCAGCATAGGGACAGGGTTGAACACTGAAGCTTTCTTT,NA,TRBJ1-1,TRBD1,TRBV29-1
CASSLSAGGSQYF,TGTGCCAGCAGCTTATCCGCAGGAGGGTCCCAGTATTTT,NA,TRBJ2-3,NA,TRBV7-6
CASSETGTGELFF,TGTGCCAGCAGTGAGACAGGCACCGGGGAGCTGTTTTTT,NA,TRBJ2-2,NA,TRBV6-4
CASSTHPPGGNTIYF,TGTGCCAGTAGTACCCACCCGCCAGGCGGAAACACCATATATTTT,NA,TRBJ1-3,NA,TRBV19
CASRRSGTTNSYEQYF,TGTGCCAGCAGGCGTTCCGGGACGACCAACTCCTACGAGCAGTACTTC,NA,TRBJ2-7,NA,TRBV27
CAIRQELPDYGYTF,TGTGCCATCCGACAGGAATTACCAGACTATGGCTACACCTTC,NA,TRBJ1-2,NA,TRBV7-8
CASSEYGTVYEQYF,TGTGCCAGCAGTGAATACGGGACAGTCTACGAGCAGTACTTC,NA,TRBJ2-7,TRBD1,TRBV6-1
CASTSGTGWTGELFF,TGTGCCAGCACCTCCGGGACAGGGTGGACCGGGGAGCTGTTTTTT,NA,TRBJ2-2,TRBD1,TRBV5-4
CASSSPGRNTEAFF,TGCGCCAGCAGCTCCCCGGGCAGGAACACTGAAGCTTTCTTT,NA,TRBJ1-1,NA,TRBV5-1
CASSEFPGKVNTEAFF,TGCGCCAGCAGTGAGTTTCCAGGGAAGGTGAACACTGAAGCTTTCTTT,NA,TRBJ1-1,NA,TRBV10-1
CASSKNGHTGTEAFF,TGTGCCAGCAGCAAAAACGGACACACGGGGACTGAAGCTTTCTTT,once,TRBJ1-1,NA,TRBV5-4
CASSQEALNPNSPLHF,TGCGCCAGCAGCCAAGAGGCACTAAATCCCAATTCACCCCTCCACTTT,NA,TRBJ1-6,NA,TRBV4-3
CASRPTAGVDNEQFF,TGTGCCAGCAGACCCACGGCAGGGGTTGACAATGAGCAGTTCTTC,NA,TRBJ2-1,NA,TRBV6-5
CASNLGAALPSTDTQYF,TGTGCCAGCAACCTGGGGGCAGCCCTTCCCTCCACAGATACGCAGTATTTT,once,TRBJ2-3,NA,TRBV5-6
CASSYTGQRLNTEAFF,TGTGCCAGCAGCTACACGGGACAGAGATTGAACACTGAAGCTTTCTTT,once,TRBJ1-1,TRBD1,TRBV9
CASRPSARGVRGEKLFF,TGTGCCAGCAGGCCCTCCGCCCGGGGGGTCCGGGGGGAAAAACTGTTTTTT,NA,TRBJ1-4,NA,TRBV27
CASSQKGGGGAGSEQFF,TGCGCCAGCAGCCAAAAAGGAGGCGGGGGGGCCGGCAGTGAGCAGTTCTTC,once,TRBJ2-1,TRBD2,TRBV4-1
CASSDMVRAAGNTIYF,TGTGCCAGCAGTGATATGGTCAGGGCAGCTGGAAACACCATATATTTT,NA,TRBJ1-3,NA,TRBV6-1
CASRRGGRDTGELFF,TGTGCCAGCAGACGGGGTGGTCGGGACACCGGGGAGCTGTTTTTT,NA,TRBJ2-2,NA,TRBV9
CASSYNTLGSYEQYF,TGTGCCAGCAGTTACAATACTCTAGGGTCCTACGAGCAGTACTTC,NA,TRBJ2-7,NA,TRBV6-6
CASSQPPQVLGSHTDTQYF,TGTGCCAGCAGCCAACCCCCCCAGGTCCTGGGTTCACACACGGATACGCAGTATTTT,NA,TRBJ2-3,NA,TRBV14
CASSYGGSGYTF,TGTGCCAGCAGTTACGGGGGTTCAGGCTACACCTTC,NA,TRBJ1-2,NA,TRBV6-5
CASSLNLIERDTQYF,TGTGCCAGCAGCTTAAACCTGATTGAGAGGGATACGCAGTATTTT,NA,TRBJ2-3,NA,TRBV7-6
CASSPPSGGGPYEQYF,TGTGCCAGCTCACCACCGAGCGGGGGGGGGCCCTACGAGCAGTACTTC,NA,TRBJ2-7,TRBD2,TRBV18
CASSLGGGYETQYF,TGTGCCAGCAGCTTAGGAGGAGGGTACGAGACCCAGTACTTC,NA,TRBJ2-5,NA,TRBV7-3
CASSHMGQMNTGELFF,TGTGCCAGCAGCCATATGGGACAGATGAACACCGGGGAGCTGTTTTTT,NA,TRBJ2-2,TRBD1,TRBV7-3
CASGFRDYGYTF,TGTGCCAGCGGATTTAGGGACTATGGCTACACCTTC,NA,TRBJ1-2,NA,TRBV6-5
CSARGNEQYF,TGCAGTGCTAGGGGAAACGAGCAGTACTTC,NA,TRBJ2-7,NA,TRBV20-1
CASSFKAGQETQYF,TGTGCCAGCAGCTTTAAAGCGGGACAAGAGACCCAGTACTTC,NA,TRBJ2-5,TRBD2,TRBV9
CASTDGLAGGLFTDTQYF,TGTGCCAGTACCGACGGACTAGCGGGGGGGTTATTCACAGATACGCAGTATTTT,NA,TRBJ2-3,TRBD2,TRBV19
CASSLGGVAEAFF,TGTGCCAGCAGCTTGGGAGGGGTCGCCGAAGCTTTCTTT,NA,TRBJ1-1,NA,TRBV7-9
CASSESRVYEQYF,TGTGCCAGCAGTGAATCCAGGGTCTACGAGCAGTACTTC,NA,TRBJ2-7,NA,TRBV25-1
CASSFDRAAGYTF,TGTGCCAGCAGTTTTGACAGGGCGGCAGGCTACACCTTC,NA,TRBJ1-2,TRBD1,TRBV27
CASSMYRASPLHF,TGTGCCAGCAGTATGTATCGGGCGTCACCCCTCCACTTT,NA,TRBJ1-6,NA,TRBV27
CASSSGQGPHGYTF,TGTGCCAGCAGCTCGGGACAGGGCCCCCATGGCTACACCTTC,NA,TRBJ1-2,TRBD1,TRBV7-3
CASSLDGQGAGELFF,TGCGCCAGCAGCTTGGACGGACAGGGGGCCGGGGAGCTGTTTTTT,NA,TRBJ2-2,TRBD1,TRBV5-1